The clone carrying this T cell receptor beta chain turned up a few times. The antigen is undetermined. V was shortened by 6 bases and J by 3 bases, with 17 bases between the two germline ends. CDR3 length equals 15 residues. Per germline, CDR1 SNHLY and CDR2 FYNNEI. This specimen comes from a study of shared clonotypes between healthy human individuals. Study-level results: Non-shared clonotypes had lower generation probabilities than those shared by all four donors. Naive CD4 clonotype sharing across a few donors was 5% to 6%. Depth was large, yet rarefaction showed that sorted-subset sequencing was incomplete.

Both subsets, CD45RA+ naive and CD45RA-negative memory, were split from the CD4+ cells. Sequenced by immunoSEQ multiplex PCR; TCRdb stores in-frame clones only, minus some. The table has a few hundred thousand clones, roughly 70% seen once; the top ten hold 8.5% to 12%. The chain is built from TRBV2 and TRBJ1-1; D remains unclear. Material for sequencing was memory CD4+ T cells sorted from blood. Documented subset: CD45RA-negative fraction. The sequence was collected from a man aged 25-45 years in good health. Written as DNA, the CDR3 is TGTGCCAGCAGCGAACCCATGGGTCGCTACACTGAAGCTTTCTTT. Its translation is CASSEPMGRYTEAFF.